This T cell receptor (beta chain) is from a study of blood T cell repertoires in COVID-19. For the study at large: Material from acute and convalescent COVID-19 was sourced from the United States, Italy and Spain. T cells, B-cell-depleted T cells, or PBMCs provided the cDNA or gDNA that served as material.

Assay: immunoSEQ multiplex PCR; the TCRdb copy retains only in-frame clones and omits some. Here the sample spans under 300,000 clones, around 87% being singletons. Clinical history as reported by participants underpinned cohort assignment. Sequenced input: PBMCs or T cells enriched from blood (not recorded which). This TCR was recovered from a woman aged 45-59 years who had recovered from COVID-19.

The CDR3 region has the DNA TGTGCCAGCGATCGGACAGGGGGTTATGAGACCCAGTACTTC. As protein: CASDRTGGYETQYF. The chain joins TRBV2 to TRBJ2-5; 10 bases line up with TRBD1. Trimming removed 8 bases from V and 5 bases from J; junction bases left unmatched: 8. This CDR3 has 14 residues. CDR1 SNHLY and CDR2 FYNNEI come from the germline V gene.